The source of this T cell receptor (beta chain) is a study of beta chain features in type 1 diabetes. On the study more broadly: Investigators examined 107,917,701 sorted cells across all samples.

Trimming took 3 bases from V and 6 from J, leaving 20 bases between them. Germline V gene lookup returns CDR1 KGHSH and CDR2 LQKENI. The CDR3 loop spans 16 amino acids. Investigators reverse transcribed all isolated RNA, so they sequenced expressed TCRB transcripts. Libraries were prepared by immunoSEQ multiplex PCR; TCRdb keeps only in-frame clonotypes and omits some of them. The sample holds 300,000 to 450,000 clones, about 18% seen once. This clone was detected a few times. The sequence was obtained from a woman aged 18 to 35 in good health. Input material: naive CD4+ T cells from blood. The chain uses TRBV18 and TRBJ1-2, with D possibly TRBD1 on 6 matching bases. CDR3 residues: CASSPTVVGARNGYTF. DNA for the CDR3: TGTGCCAGCTCACCGACAGTGGTGGGGGCCCGGAATGGCTACACCTTC.